This T cell receptor beta chain was sequenced during a study of blood T cells in healthy people across ages (dated by TCRdb to the mid-2010s). With respect to the entire study: Template switching captured roughly one uniquely barcoded TCR beta cDNA molecule per two T cells in model experiments. Two additional independent replicas of 1 million unique cDNA reads from the same blood draw were analyzed for two donors (one aged 18 to 30 and one aged 80 or older). The donors were divided into four age groups: young (average roughly 15 years), middle-aged (roughly 40), aged (approximately 59) and long-lived (approximately 74). Using deep sequencing normalized with unique cDNA molecular identifiers, the study measured how TCR beta repertoire diversity changes with age. Results the study describes overall, beyond this receptor: Total diversity estimates from one million sequenced T cells were considered lower bounds and underestimates. Because the CMV infection status of the donors was unknown, age-related changes in expanded clonotypes may potentially have been confounded. Compared with the aged group, more naive CD4+ T cells, fewer expanded clones and increased TCR diversity were shown by the long-lived group, suggesting age selection. Because profiling used bulk unsorted PBMCs, naive and antigen-experienced compartments could not be compared conclusively. There was a strong correlation between observed TCR beta diversity and the percentage of naive T cells measured by flow cytometry. As age increased, observed TCR beta diversity per million T cells dropped in a roughly linear way, and a significant reduction was already evident by age 40.

This clonotype was counted a few times. The antigen it recognizes is unknown. One base away there is no much larger clone; base qualities are not given. Systemically healthy Caucasian individuals from Russia, some 38 in total and aged about 6 to 90 years, were included as donors. Each donor gave roughly 9.5 milliliters of peripheral blood, collected into EDTA-treated Vacutainer tubes. Ficoll-Paque density-gradient centrifugation was used to isolate PBMCs, with at least 6 million per sample. Trizol reagent was used to extract total RNA from the PBMCs, yielding at least 5.5 micrograms per sample. Naive CD45RAhigh/CD27high T cell percentages were measured by flow cytometry on a PBMC aliquot from every donor. Libraries came from 5' RACE. Instrument used: Illumina HiSeq 2500. A second roughly 6 to 12 cycle PCR used a sample-barcoded 5' primer and a J-beta primer mix. A template-switch 5' adaptor carrying 12 random nucleotides introduced a unique molecular identifier onto each TCR beta cDNA molecule. Each sample yielded at least 3 million CDR3-containing paired-end reads. The Mint cDNA synthesis kit, primed by a TRBC-specific oligonucleotide, was used to synthesize first-strand cDNA from all RNA. Following uracil-DNA glycosylase treatment, all cDNA underwent a first 18-cycle PCR with the universal primers M1SS and BC2_uni_R. The published analysis was carried out like this. Normalization of each sample was performed by random selection of 1 million high-quality reads, each carrying a distinct molecular identifier. Reads with shared molecular identifiers were discarded instead of being binned into consensus sequences. MiTCR, with a Q25 quality threshold and the strictest error-elimination algorithm, was used for CDR3 identification, clonotype clustering and error correction. A nonparametric unseen species model with Euler transformation was used to estimate a lower bound on total TCR beta diversity. TCRdb handled the public reads itself, with Q25 trimming in fastp and clone calling in MiXCR, and kept productive beta chains. A single entry per CDR3 protein holds the most common genes and DNA from its merged rows. TCRdb's processing, not the authors' own work, is the source of the V and J calls. In all, the sample holds roughly 1,100,000 distinct CDR3 sequences, and about 25% of those were seen once. About 0.72% of the sample is in the top ten clones.

Another study also made use of these data, one on T cells of mothers and their children. The second study, in turn, reports: Nine systemically healthy Caucasian individuals served as donors, namely three mothers together with their six children. cDNA synthesis used all of the extracted RNA, with around 1.4 ug of RNA in each 15 ul reaction. In the second PCR, sample barcodes and 2-4 random nucleotides were introduced via the M1S primer. Over 10 million TCR beta CDR3 reads came from each mother, compared with some 3 million reads from each child. Thymic selection shapes the output of TCR recombination in a similar way in related and unrelated pairs, and inherited differences have a minor effect. Normalized repertoire overlap in related mother-child pairs was always slightly higher than in unrelated mother-child pairs, but the difference was never significant. No persistent microchimeric T cell clones were detected, at a sensitivity of roughly 96 clones per million clonotypes. The study used deep NGS to compare TCR beta repertoires of mothers and children, seeking features distinguishing related mother-child pairs from unrelated individuals. On average, the children were 11 +/- 4 years old, while the mothers were around 42 +/- 4 years old. After adapters were ligated using NEBNext reagents, the libraries underwent 100+100 nt paired-end sequencing on an Illumina HiSeq 2000. To prevent cross-contamination, the mother and child libraries were prepared one month apart and sequenced in separate runs. Each donor had between about 450,000 and 2,100,000 distinct TCR beta clonotypes identified. Naive TCR beta clonotypes were estimated from low-frequency clonotypes matched to each donor's FACS-determined naive share, without sorting.

The sample taken for sequencing was blood. The sequence came from a girl aged 2-10 years in good health.

The CDR3 protein sequence reads: CASSGEHPDTQYF. The base sequence is TGTGCCAGCAGCGGGGAGCACCCCGATACGCAGTATTTT. The receptor chain draws on TRBV6-2 or TRBV6-3 and TRBJ2-3; TRBD2 is a weak D gene call, 5 bases matching. The V and J ends are trimmed by 6 bases and 6 bases, leaving 13 bases between them. CDR1 MNHEY and CDR2 SVGEGT were looked up in the germline V gene. The CDR3 measures 13 amino acids from cysteine to phenylalanine. The read is trimmed to its CDR3 DNA, 39 bases read in frame from base 1.